There are a few counts of the clone carrying this TCR beta chain. Trimming took 7 bases from V and 2 from J, leaving 10 bases between them. Germline CDR1 and CDR2: SGHRS and YFSETQ. The length of the CDR3 is 14 residues. TCRdb re-called the 5' RACE reads through MiXCR, storing one row per CDR3 protein. The table lists a few hundred thousand distinct CDR3 sequences, approximately 16% of them singletons. The data were taken from a study of T cells after yellow fever vaccination. Sample: PBMCs, taken 5 to 6 days after the first yellow fever vaccination. This sequence was found in a man aged 18-30 years who received the YFV17D yellow fever vaccine. This chain uses TRBV5-1 with TRBJ2-6; D remains ambiguous. The CDR3 loop reads CASVRVAGANVLTF. In nucleotides, the CDR3 is TGCGCCAGCGTCCGGGTGGCTGGGGCCAACGTCCTGACTTTC. The full variable domain, completed using reference TRBV5-1 and TRBJ2-6, is KAGVTQTPRYLIKTRGQQVTLSCSPISGHRSVSWYQQTPGQGLQFLFEYFSETQRNKGNFPGRFSGRQFSNSRSEMNVSTLELGDSALYLCASVRVAGANVLTFGAGSRLTVL.